The 20 T cell receptor beta chains below were found in one sample sequenced in a study of TIL therapy for anti-PD-1-resistant metastatic lung cancer. Time point indicated: pre-treatment sample, taken before nivolumab and TIL therapy. The libraries were made with immunoSEQ v3. Using immunoSEQ multiplex PCR, the repertoire was profiled, and TCRdb retains in-frame clones only, with some absent. The sample records tens of thousands of clones, 78% being singletons. The source material was blood, sampled at baseline. The receptors were gathered from a person between 25 and 80 years old with non-small cell lung cancer.

The V gene is TRBV6-5, the J gene TRBJ2-3; D is undetermined. CDR1 and CDR2 (germline): MNHEY, SVGAGI. There are 15 residues in the CDR3. Trimming cost V 0 bases and J 2 bases, with 9 bases left between them. The CDR3 region has the DNA TGTGCCAGCAGTTACTCGAAAGGGTTCACAGATACGCAGTATTTT. Residues: CASSYSKGFTDTQYF.

This clone occurred once. The gene calls are TRBV29-1 and TRBJ1-3; TRBD1 might be the D (5 bases). Trimming removed 3 bases at V and 0 bases at J, with 12 bases between. The CDR3 consists of 15 residues. CDR1 and CDR2 (germline): SQVTM, ANQGSEA. CDR3 sequence (DNA): TGCAGCGTTGATGGGGGTCTCAGCTCTGGAAACACCATATATTTT. Residues: CSVDGGLSSGNTIYF. Drawing the rest from reference TRBV29-1 and TRBJ1-3, the complete variable domain is SAVISQKPSRDICQRGTSLTIQCQVDSQVTMMFWYRQQPGQSLTLIATANQGSEATYESGFVIDKFPISRPNLTFSTLTVSNMSPEDSSIYLCSVDGGLSSGNTIYFGEGSWLTVV.

The chain carries TRBV11-2 and TRBJ1-4, with 7 nucleotides matching TRBD1. V shed 5 bases and J 1 base; nucleotides not matched to a gene: 4. Germline V lookup: CDR1 SGHAT, CDR2 FQNNGV. The CDR3 runs 15 residues. The CDR3 loop reads CASSTYRGTNEKLFF. The CDR3 nucleotides are TGTGCCAGCAGCACCTACAGGGGAACTAATGAAAAACTGTTTTTT.

This rearrangement joins TRBV5-1 to TRBJ2-2; possible D gene TRBD2, 6 bases. The V and J ends lost 5 bases and 4 bases respectively, with 30 bases between them. CDR1 and CDR2 (germline): SGHRS, YFSETQ. This CDR3 contains 20 residues. In DNA, the CDR3 is TGCGCCAGCAGTTCATCCCTCTGGAGGGACCCGGGACTGGGCACCGGGGAGCTGTTTTTT. Amino acid sequence: CASSSSLWRDPGLGTGELFF.

The chain uses TRBV9 and TRBJ2-7, with D perhaps TRBD2 (6 bases). Trimming took 0 bases from V and 1 from J, leaving 8 bases between them. The CDR3 runs to 14 residues. Germline V gene sequence: CDR1 SGDLS, CDR2 YYNGEE. The CDR3 DNA follows: TGTGCCAGCAGCGTAGCGGGAGAGTCCTACGAGCAGTACTTC. Translation: CASSVAGESYEQYF.

The V gene is TRBV9, the J gene TRBJ1-3; the D is unclear. CDR3 length: 15 residues. V was pared by 4 bases and J by 2 bases, with 13 bases between. The V gene's germline CDR1 is SGDLS and CDR2 YYNGEE. In nucleotides, the CDR3 is TGTGCCAGCAGCCCCGCCCCGGCCCCTGGAAACACCATATATTTT. Protein sequence: CASSPAPAPGNTIYF.

The chain employs TRBV5-1 and TRBJ1-4, with D perhaps TRBD1 (5 bases). Germline V CDR1 and CDR2: SGHRS, YFSETQ. Trimming pared 0 bases from V and 4 bases from J, leaving 10 bases between. CDR3 length: 15 residues. The CDR3: CASSLAAGSNEKLFF. Here the CDR3 DNA reads TGCGCCAGCAGCTTGGCAGCAGGGAGTAATGAAAAACTGTTTTTT.

V gene TRBV2 combines with J gene TRBJ2-1; 12 nucleotides match TRBD1. The CDR3 runs 16 residues. Germline CDR1 and CDR2: SNHLY and FYNNEI. The junction had 7 bases not matched to a gene; V was cut back by 4 bases and J by 6 bases. CDR3 DNA sequence: TGTGCCAGCAGTGTTTTGGGACAGGGGGCGGGCAATGAGCAGTTCTTC. Amino acid sequence: CASSVLGQGAGNEQFF.

In its sample, this clone was seen a few times. The V gene is TRBV6-5, the J gene TRBJ2-7; 9 bases fit TRBD2. Per the germline V gene, CDR1 is MNHEY and CDR2 is SVGAGI. Trimming removed 2 bases from V and 4 bases from J; junction bases left unmatched: 6. The CDR3 length is 15 residues. The CDR3: CASSYRGGGGYEQYF. The CDR3 region has the DNA TGTGCCAGCAGTTACCGCGGGGGGGGCGGGTACGAGCAGTACTTC.

The chain carries TRBV19 and TRBJ1-2; TRBD1 matches at 7 bases. This CDR3 has 16 amino acids. V trimming: 9 bases; J trimming: 5 bases; junction bases outside the gene matches: 18. Per the germline V gene, CDR1 is LNHDA and CDR2 is SQIVND (reference sequence). Here the CDR3 reads CASLPRGEGAWYGYTF. CDR3 sequence (DNA): TGTGCCAGCCTCCCACGCGGGGAGGGGGCATGGTATGGCTACACCTTC.

This chain links TRBV7-2 with TRBJ2-2; 10 nucleotides agree with TRBD2. Germline V gene data show CDR1 as SGHTA and CDR2 as FQGNSA. Trimming removed 2 bases from V and 1 base from J; junction bases left unmatched: 7. The CDR3 sequence is 18 residues long. CDR3 nucleotide sequence: TGTGCCAGCAGCTTAAGACTAGCGGGTTTACAGAACACCGGGGAGCTGTTTTTT. The encoded protein is CASSLRLAGLQNTGELFF.

CDR3 protein: CASSSEEDTEAFF. The CDR3 nucleotides read TGTGCCAGCAGCTCGGAAGAGGACACTGAAGCTTTCTTT. The chain combines TRBV11-3 with TRBJ1-1; no clear D. Trimming pared 4 bases from V and 3 bases from J, leaving 9 bases between. The germline V gene has CDR1 SGHNT and CDR2 YENEEA. This CDR3 is built from 13 residues.

The chain links TRBV6-5 to TRBJ1-2, with D unresolved. CDR3 length: 13 residues. Germline assignment: CDR1 MNHEY and CDR2 SVGAGI. Deletions cut 4 bases from V and 1 base from J, with 7 bases between. The CDR3 here is CASSLQVNYGYTF. The CDR3 DNA reads TGTGCCAGCAGTTTGCAGGTTAACTATGGCTACACCTTC.

This clone was seen just once. This chain links TRBV14 with TRBJ2-2; unclear D gene. Germline V gives CDR1 SGHDN, CDR2 FVKESK. The CDR3 runs to 14 residues. Trimming took 2 bases from V and 0 from J, leaving 4 bases between them. The chain's CDR3 is CASSQNANTGELFF. In nucleotides, the CDR3 is TGTGCCAGCAGCCAAAACGCGAACACCGGGGAGCTGTTTTTT.

V usage is TRBV7-3 and J usage is TRBJ2-3; D uncertain. Trimming stripped 3 bases from V and 3 bases from J, with 7 bases between. Germline CDR1 reads SGHTA; CDR2 reads FQGTGA. This CDR3 is built from 13 residues. CDR3 in DNA: TGTGCCAGCAGCTTGCCTGCGACAGATACGCAGTATTTT. Translation gives CASSLPATDTQYF.

V gene TRBV5-1 combines with J gene TRBJ2-7; 8 nucleotides line up with TRBD1. The CDR3 is made up of 16 amino acids. V dropped 3 bases and J dropped 1; count of bases not matched to a gene: 9. The germline CDR1 and CDR2 sequences are SGHRS and YFSETQ. The CDR3 DNA reads TGCGCCAGCAGCTCTACCCCGGGACAGGATTCCTACGAGCAGTACTTC. Amino acids: CASSSTPGQDSYEQYF.

V gene TRBV27 combines with J gene TRBJ2-5, with a weak D call TRBD2 (5 bases). The V end lost 4 bases, the J end lost 10 bases, and 10 bases lay between the germline ends. CDR3 length equals 11 residues. Germline CDR1 reads MNHEY; CDR2 reads SMNVEV (reference sequence). The CDR3 reads CASSSRGIQYF. Here the CDR3 DNA reads TGTGCCAGCAGTTCCCGAGGGATCCAGTACTTC.

The V call is TRBV10-3, the J call TRBJ1-4, with D unclear. Germline V gene sequence: CDR1 ENHRY, CDR2 SYGVKD. The CDR3 spans 17 residues. The V and J ends lost 2 bases and 0 bases respectively, with 13 bases between them. The CDR3 bases are TGTGCCATCAGTGAGCTACCCTCCAGTCCAACTAATGAAAAACTGTTTTTT. It specifies CAISELPSSPTNEKLFF.

On this clone: The identical CDR3 is also encoded by other nucleotide sequences in the sample. This sequence joins TRBV13 and TRBJ1-3; D is perhaps TRBD1 (6 bases). The CDR3 length is 15 residues. The V and J ends lost 5 bases and 1 base respectively, with 12 bases between them. The germline V gene has CDR1 PRHDT and CDR2 FYEKMQ (reference sequence). CDR3 residues: CASSDPQGSGNTIYF. The CDR3 coding sequence is TGTGCCAGCAGCGATCCTCAGGGGTCTGGAAACACCATATATTTT.

The chain employs TRBV7-8 and TRBJ1-2, with unresolved D. The CDR3 contains 15 residues. Germline V gives CDR1 SGHVS, CDR2 FQNEAQ. Between the trimmed V and J ends, which lost 5 bases and 2 bases, there was a span of 15 bases. The CDR3 DNA is TGTGCCAGCAGCCCCCAGCCACAGAGGAACTATGGCTACACCTTC. It codes for CASSPQPQRNYGYTF.